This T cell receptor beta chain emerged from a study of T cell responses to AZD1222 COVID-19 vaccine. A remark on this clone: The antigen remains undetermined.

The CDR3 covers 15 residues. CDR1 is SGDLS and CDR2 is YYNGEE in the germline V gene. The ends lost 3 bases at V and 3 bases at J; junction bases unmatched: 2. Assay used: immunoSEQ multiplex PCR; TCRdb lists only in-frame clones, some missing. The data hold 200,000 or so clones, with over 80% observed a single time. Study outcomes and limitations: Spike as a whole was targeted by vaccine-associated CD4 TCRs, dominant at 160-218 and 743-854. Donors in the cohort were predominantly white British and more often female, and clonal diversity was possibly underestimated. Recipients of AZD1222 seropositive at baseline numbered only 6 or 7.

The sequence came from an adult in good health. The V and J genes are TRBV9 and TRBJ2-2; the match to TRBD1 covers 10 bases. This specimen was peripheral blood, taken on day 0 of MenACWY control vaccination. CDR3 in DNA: TGTGCCAGCAGCGAGACAGGGGGCGACACCGGGGAGCTGTTTTTT. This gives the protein CASSETGGDTGELFF.